One sample yielded the 13 T cell receptor beta chains listed below, sequenced in a study of hypomethylating agent response in myelodysplastic syndrome (dated by TCRdb to about 2021). The library relied on the immunoSEQ multiplex PCR assay. Here the immuneACCESS table is served through TCRdb, limited to in-frame sequences with V and J called. Missing clones are a known gap in these copies; in checked studies unresolved V genes cover under half, and the rest lacks a known reason. The sample profile shows about 4,000 clones; about 87% of them were found once. The ten most abundant clones make up around 13% of the sample. Sample: bone marrow, taken before or after starting hypomethylating agent treatment for myelodysplastic syndrome (not recorded which). Source of these receptors: a human donor with myelodysplastic syndrome.

The rearrangement joins TRBV6-1 to TRBJ1-1; 9 bases line up with TRBD1. The CDR3 contains 15 residues. CDR1 is MNHNS, CDR2 SASEGT, per germline. V lost 5 bases and J lost 5; bases outside the gene matches: 9. The CDR3 DNA is TGTGCCAGCAGTCCCCGGACAGGGGCGAGGACTGAAGCTTTCTTT. Protein sequence: CASSPRTGARTEAFF.

This chain uses TRBV7-8 with TRBJ1-6, with D uncertain. The germline CDR1 and CDR2 sequences are SGHVS and FQNEAQ. The CDR3 length is 15 residues. Deletions cut 2 bases from V and 7 bases from J, with 12 bases between. As DNA, the CDR3 is TGTGCCAGCAGCTTACCGTCCCGGACGAATTCACCCCTCCACTTT. Translation: CASSLPSRTNSPLHF.

This clone came up once. The chain links TRBV7-2 to TRBJ2-2; a possible D gene is TRBD1 (6 bases). The V gene lost 5 bases and the J gene lost 0 bases, with 10 bases spanning the gap. The CDR3 extends over 15 amino acids. CDR1 and CDR2 (germline): SGHTA, FQGNSA. The CDR3 loop is CASSPRQANTGELFF. CDR3 DNA sequence: TGTGCCAGCAGCCCCCGACAGGCGAACACCGGGGAGCTGTTTTTT.

V gene TRBV14 combines with J gene TRBJ2-7; 7 bases agree with TRBD1. CDR3 length: 17 amino acids. Unmatched junction bases numbered 11, after V lost 2 bases and J lost 1 base. Germline loops: CDR1 SGHDN, CDR2 FVKESK. The CDR3 loop reads CASSQRLLAGGSYEQYF. In DNA, the CDR3 is TGTGCCAGCAGCCAAAGGTTATTAGCAGGGGGATCCTACGAGCAGTACTTC.

J is TRBJ2-2 and V is TRBV2; perhaps D is TRBD1 or TRBD2 (6 bases each). The CDR3 totals 15 residues. Germline V gene data show CDR1 as SNHLY and CDR2 as FYNNEI. Trimming cost V 8 bases and J 7 bases, with 20 bases left between them. CDR3 sequence (DNA): TGTGCCAGCGGGGGGCTGGGCTCCCCCGGCGGGGAGCTGTTTTTT. This encodes CASGGLGSPGGELFF.

Regarding this clone: A junction end diverges from the germline sequence, so it may reflect a read error. The chain combines TRBV5-6 with TRBJ2-7, with 8 bases fitting TRBD2. This CDR3 comprises 14 residues. Germline V gene sequence: CDR1 SGHDT, CDR2 YYEEEE. The CDR3 reads CASSLGGLVVEQHF. DNA for the CDR3: TGTGCCAGCAGCTTGGGGGGACTAGTCGTCGAGCAGCACTTC.

This clone was counted between two and nine times. The gene calls are TRBV19 and TRBJ1-2; maybe TRBD1 (5 bases). Germline-derived CDR1 and CDR2 are LNHDA and SQIVND (reference sequence). The CDR3 is 15 residues long. Between the trimmed V and J ends, which lost 5 bases and 2 bases, there was a span of 15 bases. The CDR3 here is CASSLTPGDNYGYTF. CDR3 bases: TGTGCCAGTAGTCTGACCCCGGGGGACAACTATGGCTACACCTTC.

This rearrangement joins TRBV6-1 to TRBJ1-5; TRBD1 might be the D (5 bases). This CDR3 is 16 amino acids long. CDR1 and CDR2 (germline): MNHNS, SASEGT. The V end was cut by 2 bases, the J end by 2 bases, with 13 bases between. The CDR3 DNA is TGTGCCAGCAGTGAAAGGGGTCAGGCGGGCAATCAGCCCCAGCATTTT. Translated, it gives CASSERGQAGNQPQHF.

The chain combines TRBV7-9 with TRBJ2-7; D may be TRBD1 (5 bases). From germline, CDR1 is SEHNR and CDR2 FQNEAQ (reference sequence). CDR3 length equals 13 residues. The germline V and J ends were trimmed by 1 base and 3 bases, with 7 bases remaining between them. The CDR3 spells CASSLVTGYEQYF. The CDR3 DNA is TGTGCCAGCAGCTTAGTTACAGGCTACGAGCAGTACTTC.

The chain links TRBV4-2 to TRBJ2-5; D gene ambiguous. The J call may be incorrect, as the DNA end agrees better with TRBJ2-7. From germline, CDR1 is LGHNA and CDR2 YNFKEQ. The CDR3 sequence is 12 residues long. CDR3 region: CASSQGFYEQYF. The CDR3 DNA reads as TGTGCCAGCAGCCAGGGATTTTACGAGCAGTACTTC.

This chain uses TRBV6-1 with TRBJ1-5, with a weak D call TRBD1 (5 bases). V was cut by 8 bases and J by 6 bases, with 11 bases left in between. CDR3 length: 12 residues. Looked up from germline, CDR1 is MNHNS and CDR2 is SASEGT. CDR3 residues: CASRQIAQPQHF. The CDR3 nucleotides are TGTGCCAGCCGACAGATCGCTCAGCCCCAGCATTTT.

V usage is TRBV7-9 and J usage is TRBJ2-7, with D perhaps given as TRBD1 or TRBD2 (6 bases each). The germline V and J ends were trimmed by 3 bases and 3 bases, with 9 bases remaining between them. The CDR3 runs to 13 residues. Germline loops: CDR1 SEHNR, CDR2 FQNEAQ (reference sequence). CDR3 amino acids: CASSFKGGYEQYF. CDR3 DNA sequence: TGTGCCAGCAGCTTTAAGGGGGGCTACGAGCAGTACTTC.

In DNA, the CDR3 is TGTGCCAGCAGCTTAATCAGGGACTCCTACGAGCAGTACTTC. Protein sequence: CASSLIRDSYEQYF. The chain links TRBV7-2 to TRBJ2-7; TRBD1 might be the D (5 bases). Germline CDR1 and CDR2: SGHTA and FQGNSA. This CDR3 is 14 amino acids long. V lost 2 bases, J lost 0 bases, and 8 bases lay in between.